Listed below are T cell receptor beta chains from one sample, sequenced in a study of PD-1 blockade in mismatch repair-deficient tumors. Some clones are missing from TCRdb's copy, which holds only in-frame ones; the method was immunoSEQ multiplex PCR. The sample carries 120,000 or so clones, about 90% recorded once. Source: peripheral blood, taken 72 weeks after starting pembrolizumab. The source of these receptors is an adult with mismatch repair-deficient cancer. The CDR3 runs from the conserved cysteine through the conserved F or W. D genes are given only for firm matches. Clone size is given for some rows only: seen once, a few or many times, or a class if the clone is expanded.

v_call	clone_size	j_call	d_call	cdr3_nt	cdr3_aa
TRBV6-5	-	TRBJ2-2	-	TGTGCCAGCAGTTACTACTCGTTGGACACCGGGGAGCTGTTTTTT	CASSYYSLDTGELFF
TRBV27	-	TRBJ2-3	TRBD2	TGTGCCAGCAACCTCTTAGCGGGCCCCACAGATACGCAGTATTTT	CASNLLAGPTDTQYF
TRBV9	-	TRBJ2-7	-	TGTGCCAGCAGCGGCTCTAGGGCTTACGAGCAGTACTTC	CASSGSRAYEQYF
TRBV4-3	-	TRBJ2-5	TRBD1	TGCGCCAGCAGCGGGGACAGGGGTTTCGGGGAGACCCAGTACTTC	CASSGDRGFGETQYF
TRBV4-3	-	TRBJ1-5	-	TGCGCCAGCAGCCAAGATTCGGTCAATCAGCCCCAGCATTTT	CASSQDSVNQPQHF
TRBV5-1	-	TRBJ2-3	TRBD1	TGCGCCAGCAGGGGGACAGGGACTTCTAGCACAGATACGCAGTATTTT	CASRGTGTSSTDTQYF
TRBV5-4	few	TRBJ2-7	TRBD2	TGTGCCAGCAGCTTGGGGACTAGCGGAACCTACGAGCAGTACTTC	CASSLGTSGTYEQYF
TRBV13	-	TRBJ2-5	-	TGTGCCAGCAGCTTACTGCTTAACAAAGAGACCCAGTACTTC	CASSLLLNKETQYF
TRBV29-1	-	TRBJ2-1	-	TGCAGCGTTGAGAATGCGTCGGGGCCTGAGCAGTTCTTC	CSVENASGPEQFF
TRBV15	-	TRBJ2-2	-	TGTGCCACCAGCAGTCGGAGATCGGGACCGAACACCGGGGAGCTGTTTTTT	CATSSRRSGPNTGELFF
TRBV12-5	-	TRBJ1-1	-	TGTGCTAGTGGTTTGGGGGACACTGAAGCTTTCTTT	CASGLGDTEAFF
TRBV27	-	TRBJ2-1	-	TGTGCCAGCAGTTTCATAGGGTTCTACAATGAGCAGTTCTTC	CASSFIGFYNEQFF
TRBV7-9	-	TRBJ2-1	-	TGTGCCAGCAGCTTAACACACAATGAGCAGTTCTTC	CASSLTHNEQFF
TRBV13	-	TRBJ2-5	TRBD2	TGTGCCAGCAGCTTAGGCCTTCAATCGACTAGCGGTTGGCGAGAGACCCAGTACTTC	CASSLGLQSTSGWRETQYF
TRBV27	-	TRBJ2-7	-	TGTGCCAGCAGTTTGCGGCCGCGCTCCTACGAGCAGTACTTC	CASSLRPRSYEQYF
TRBV10-3	-	TRBJ2-7	TRBD1	TGTGCCATCAATCCAGGACAGGGGGACTACGAGCAGTACTTC	CAINPGQGDYEQYF
TRBV10-2	-	TRBJ1-3	-	TGCGCCAGCAGTGATATCTCGGACTTCTCTGGAAACACCATATATTTT	CASSDISDFSGNTIYF
TRBV30	-	TRBJ2-3	-	TGTGCCTGGAGTTTTGGGGGCGCAGATACGCAGTATTTT	CAWSFGGADTQYF
TRBV14	-	TRBJ1-2	TRBD1	TGTGCCAGCAGCCTTTTGACAGGGGGTGGTGGCTACACCTTC	CASSLLTGGGGYTF
TRBV4-1	once	TRBJ2-7	-	TGCGCCAGCAGCCAAGATTCATTTTATTCCGGGAGTTTTAACGAGCAGTACTTC	CASSQDSFYSGSFNEQYF
TRBV6-6	-	TRBJ2-7	-	TGTGCCAGCAGTTATTACAGGGACTCCCACGAGCAGTACTTC	CASSYYRDSHEQYF
TRBV4-1	-	TRBJ1-4	-	TGCGCCAGCAGCCCTATAGATTGGGCTTCTAATGAAAAACTGTTTTTT	CASSPIDWASNEKLFF
TRBV4-3	once	TRBJ2-1	TRBD2	TGCGCCAGCAGCCAAGAGACTAGCGGGAGCTACAATGAGCAGTTCTTC	CASSQETSGSYNEQFF
TRBV7-9	-	TRBJ2-7	TRBD2	TGTGCCAGCAGCTTAACCGGACTAGCCCCCTGGGAGCAGTACTTC	CASSLTGLAPWEQYF
TRBV7-9	-	TRBJ2-6	-	TGTGCCGCGAGGCCGTCATCTGGGGCCAACGTCCTGACTTTC	CAARPSSGANVLTF
TRBV6-1	-	TRBJ2-7	-	TGTGCCAGCAGTGAATGGTTCTCCTACGAGCAGTACTTC	CASSEWFSYEQYF
TRBV4-1	once	TRBJ2-1	TRBD2	TGCGCCAGCAGCCAAGAAGGACTAGCGGGAGCCAATGAGCAGTTCTTC	CASSQEGLAGANEQFF
TRBV5-1	-	TRBJ2-2	-	TGCGCCAGCAGCTTGCGTCGGGGACACACCGGGGAGCTGTTTTTT	CASSLRRGHTGELFF
TRBV7-4	-	TRBJ1-1	-	TGTGCCAGCAGCCCGCCAAACACTGAAGCTTTCTTT	CASSPPNTEAFF
TRBV30	few	TRBJ1-1	-	TGTGCCTGGAGTAAGTTGAACACTGAAGCTTTCTTT	CAWSKLNTEAFF
TRBV4-1	-	TRBJ2-7	-	TGCGCCAGCAGCCAACTAGCATTGACCTACGAGCAGTACTTC	CASSQLALTYEQYF
TRBV2	-	TRBJ2-2	TRBD1	TGTGCCAGCAACCGGGACAGGGAGACCGCGAACACCGGGGAGCTGTTTTTT	CASNRDRETANTGELFF
TRBV4-1	once	TRBJ1-1	-	TGCGCCAGCAGCCACCGGACAGATCCAAACACTGAAGCTTTCTTT	CASSHRTDPNTEAFF
TRBV29-1	-	TRBJ2-3	TRBD2	TGCAGCGTCGCAAGGAGGGCAGGACTAGCGGGAGCTACGCAGTATTTT	CSVARRAGLAGATQYF
TRBV7-9	-	TRBJ2-7	-	TGTGCCAGCAGCCCCGGGACCGGTGAGCAGTACTTC	CASSPGTGEQYF
TRBV29-1	once	TRBJ2-3	TRBD2	TGCAGCACCAAGGGAGCTAGCGGGGGCGTGGATACGCAGTATTTT	CSTKGASGGVDTQYF
TRBV10-3	-	TRBJ2-7	-	TGTGCCATCAGTGAGAGGGCTGGACAGAGCTACGAGCAGTACTTC	CAISERAGQSYEQYF
TRBV7-2	-	TRBJ2-7	-	TGTGCCAGCAGCCCCCAGATAGGGACTGCCTACGAGCAGTACTTC	CASSPQIGTAYEQYF
TRBV6-1	-	TRBJ1-5	TRBD1	TGTGCCAGCAGTGAAGGAGGGACAGGGGCTCAGCCCCAGCATTTT	CASSEGGTGAQPQHF
TRBV2	-	TRBJ2-1	TRBD2	TGTGCCAGCAGTGTGCGGGAGTTCAATGAGCAGTTCTTC	CASSVREFNEQFF
TRBV30	few	TRBJ1-5	-	TGTGCCTGGAATCCACAGGCTGGCAATCAGCCCCAGCATTTT	CAWNPQAGNQPQHF
TRBV5-1	-	TRBJ2-5	-	TGCGCCAGCAGCTTAGGAGGGCGGGAGACCCAGTACTTC	CASSLGGRETQYF
TRBV5-1	-	TRBJ2-7	-	TGCGCCAGCAGCCCCGCTTTTGGAGCCTACGAGCAGTACTTC	CASSPAFGAYEQYF
TRBV18	-	TRBJ2-5	-	TGTGCCAGCTCACCAGGGGCCCGGGAAGAGACCCAGTACTTC	CASSPGAREETQYF
TRBV5-8	-	TRBJ1-2	TRBD1	TGTGCCAGCAGAGGCGCGACAGGGTTCTATGGCTACACCTTC	CASRGATGFYGYTF
TRBV5-3	-	TRBJ2-7	-	TGTGCCAGAAGCCTGCGTGGAGTAGCTTCCGCCTACGAGCAGTACTTC	CARSLRGVASAYEQYF
TRBV11-2	few	TRBJ1-2	-	TGTGCCAGCAGCTTAAGTGGTAGGGCCGGCAGCTATGGCTACACCTTC	CASSLSGRAGSYGYTF
TRBV6-1	-	TRBJ2-5	TRBD2	TGTGCCAGCAGTGAGTCACTAGCGGAGGGGGAGACCCAGTACTTC	CASSESLAEGETQYF
TRBV2	once	TRBJ2-3	TRBD1	TGTGCCAGCGGGACAGGCGATACGCAGTATTTT	CASGTGDTQYF
TRBV21-1	-	TRBJ2-7	-	TGTGCCAGCAGCATCGCGGGACCCAGCTCCTACGAGCAGTACTTC	CASSIAGPSSYEQYF
TRBV6-5	-	TRBJ2-7	-	TGTGCCAGCAGTTTCAAGACAGGTGACTACGAGCAGTACTTC	CASSFKTGDYEQYF
TRBV10-2	-	TRBJ2-7	-	TGCGCCAGCCGGGACTTGGGCGAGCAGTACTTC	CASRDLGEQYF